This TCR beta chain was captured in a study of Tregs in tolerant kidney transplant recipients. The table came from immunoSEQ multiplex PCR; TCRdb's copy has only in-frame clones and leaves some out. This table has 75,000 to 80,000 clones, approximately 90% appearing once. Unstimulated Tregs (CD4+CD25+CD127-) and CD4+CD25- non-Tregs were sorted from PBMCs. An overnight rest at 37°C with 200 IU/ml IL-2 preceded regulatory T cell sorting from thawed PBMCs. V was shortened by 7 bases and J by 0 bases, with 13 bases between the two germline ends. The CDR3 totals 15 residues. The germline CDR1 and CDR2 sequences are MNHEY and SMNVEV (reference sequence). Remarks on this clone: Its antigen is not known.

Broader study findings: Nucleotide sequences could not be compared across some patients' samples due to primer changes. No direct test of biological reproducibility was done here.

Source: Tregs from blood, taken before the transplant. The TCR sequence derives from a human donor who received a combined kidney and bone marrow transplant. V usage is TRBV27 and J usage is TRBJ2-1; unclear D gene. CDR3 loop: CASNSRLSSYNEQFF. CDR3 sequence (DNA): TGTGCCAGCAATAGTAGGTTAAGCTCCTACAATGAGCAGTTCTTC.